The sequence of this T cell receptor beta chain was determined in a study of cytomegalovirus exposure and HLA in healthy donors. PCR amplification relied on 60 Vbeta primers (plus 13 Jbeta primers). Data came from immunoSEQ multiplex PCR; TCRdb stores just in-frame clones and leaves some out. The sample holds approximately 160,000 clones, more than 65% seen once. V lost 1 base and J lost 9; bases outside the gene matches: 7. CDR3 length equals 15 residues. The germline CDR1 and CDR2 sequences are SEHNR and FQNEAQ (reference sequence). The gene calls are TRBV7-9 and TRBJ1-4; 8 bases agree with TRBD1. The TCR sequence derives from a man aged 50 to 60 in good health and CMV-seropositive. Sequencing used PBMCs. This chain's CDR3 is CASSLGAGGDKKLFF. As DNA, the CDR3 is TGTGCCAGCAGCTTAGGAGCAGGGGGCGATAAAAAACTGTTTTTT.